This is a list of T cell receptor beta chains from one sample in a study of CD8 T cells in Susac syndrome. TCRdb reprocessed the immunoSEQ multiplex PCR reads with MiXCR, giving one entry per CDR3 protein. The table records more than 150,000 distinct CDR3 sequences, just under 95% of them present only once. The source material was CD8+ T cells from PBMCs. All receptors come from a human donor with Susac syndrome. CDR3s include the opening cysteine and the closing phenylalanine or tryptophan. D genes are given only for firm matches. Size tells how often a clone was seen (once, few, many) or the class of an expanded clone, and some rows leave it out.

size | D | J | V | DNA | CDR3
. | . | TRBJ2-1 | TRBV7-7 | TGTGCTAGCAGCTTGGGCTCACACAATGAGCAGTTCTTC | CASSLGSHNEQFF
. | . | TRBJ2-7 | TRBV5-1 | TGCGCCAGCAGCTTGACAGATGATACTACCTACGAGCAGTACTTC | CASSLTDDTTYEQYF
. | . | TRBJ2-2 | TRBV9 | TGTGCCAGCAGCGTAGAGGTTGTGAGGGGTACCGGGGAGCTGTTTTTT | CASSVEVVRGTGELFF
. | . | TRBJ1-1 | TRBV5-1 | TGCGCCATACGGGACTGGGGTCCTTCGGAAGCTTTCTTT | CAIRDWGPSEAFF
. | TRBD2 | TRBJ2-7 | TRBV4-1 | TGCGCCAGCAGCCATCCCAGCGGGATTAGCTCCTACGAGCAGTACTTC | CASSHPSGISSYEQYF
. | TRBD1 | TRBJ2-7 | TRBV9 | TGTGCCAGCAGCGACGGGACAGGGGGTTTAACGGAGCAGTACTTC | CASSDGTGGLTEQYF
once | . | TRBJ1-1 | TRBV7-2 | TGTGCCAGCAGCTTACGGTACAGGGAATCTGAAGCTTTCTTT | CASSLRYRESEAFF
. | . | TRBJ1-2 | TRBV9 | TGTGCCAGCAGCGTAGAAAGAAGGACAGCCTCCGAAGGCTACACCTTC | CASSVERRTASEGYTF
. | . | TRBJ2-7 | TRBV18 | TGTGCCAGCTCACCACCGGAGCGAACCTACGAGCAGTACTTC | CASSPPERTYEQYF
. | TRBD2 | TRBJ2-1 | TRBV6-5 | TGTGCCAGCACACAGAGCCAGGGAGGGGAGAAGTTCTTC | CASTQSQGGEKFF
. | TRBD1 | TRBJ2-2 | TRBV29-1 | TGCAGCGTAGAGACAGGGGTGGGCACCGGGGAGCTGTTTTTT | CSVETGVGTGELFF
. | . | TRBJ2-4 | TRBV14 | TGTGCCAGCAGCCAAGATGAAGGTTCCAAAAACATTCAGTACTTC | CASSQDEGSKNIQYF
. | TRBD1 | TRBJ2-2 | TRBV7-3 | TGTGCCAGCAGCCCGGACAGGCAATTCACCGGGGAGCTGTTTTTT | CASSPDRQFTGELFF
. | . | TRBJ1-1 | TRBV9 | TGTGCCAGCAGCGCCTCTTGGGAGGTGAACACTGAAGCTTTCTTT | CASSASWEVNTEAFF
. | TRBD2 | TRBJ2-1 | TRBV9 | TGTGCCAGCAGCGTAGGACTAGCGGGAGAGGTCCTAAGCTCCTACAATGAGCAGTTCTTC | CASSVGLAGEVLSSYNEQFF
. | . | TRBJ1-2 | TRBV6-5 | TGTGCCAGCAGTTACTCGATACAGGCTACTAACTATGGCTACACCTTC | CASSYSIQATNYGYTF
. | . | TRBJ2-1 | TRBV5-6 | TGTGCCAGCAGCTTGGAGGTGGGGGATGAGCAGTTCTTC | CASSLEVGDEQFF
. | . | TRBJ2-7 | TRBV4-1 | TGCGCCAGCAGCCAAGATATCGGCCGCTCGGGGGAGCAGTACTTC | CASSQDIGRSGEQYF
. | TRBD1 | TRBJ1-2 | TRBV25-1 | TGTGCCAGCAGTGAATGGGACAGGAACTATGGCTACACCTTC | CASSEWDRNYGYTF
. | . | TRBJ2-1 | TRBV6-6 | TGTGCCAGCATCCATAACTGGCAGAGCTCCTACAATGAGCAGTTCTTC | CASIHNWQSSYNEQFF
few | . | TRBJ2-1 | TRBV20-1 | TGCAGTGCTACAGAGTACAATGAGCAGTTCTTC | CSATEYNEQFF
. | TRBD1 | TRBJ1-2 | TRBV4-1 | TGCGCCAGCAGCCAAGGTGCCGGGACAGGGGGCTACACCTTC | CASSQGAGTGGYTF
. | . | TRBJ1-1 | TRBV5-1 | TGCGCCAGCAGCACAGGACCTGGCACTGAAGCTTTCTTT | CASSTGPGTEAFF
. | . | TRBJ2-1 | TRBV14 | TGTGCCAGCAGCCAAGAATGGATGGGGTACAATGAGCAGTTCTTC | CASSQEWMGYNEQFF
. | . | TRBJ2-7 | TRBV14 | TGTGCCAGCAGCCAAGGTCTGGGGCGGGGCTCCTACGAGCAGTACTTC | CASSQGLGRGSYEQYF
. | . | TRBJ1-1 | TRBV6-2/TRBV6-3 | TGTGCCAGCCGATTCTCGACAGCTATGAACACTGAAGCTTTCTTT | CASRFSTAMNTEAFF
. | . | TRBJ1-5 | TRBV20-1 | TGCAGTGCTAGAGTCTCGGGGGACTATAGCAATCAGCCCCAGCATTTT | CSARVSGDYSNQPQHF
. | . | TRBJ2-1 | TRBV7-9 | TGTGCCAGCAGCATAGAAGGACAGAAAAGTGAGCAGTTCTTC | CASSIEGQKSEQFF
once | . | TRBJ2-5 | TRBV3-1 | TGTGCCAGCAGCCAAGAAGGCCGAGAAGAGACCCAGTACTTC | CASSQEGREETQYF
. | TRBD2 | TRBJ2-5 | TRBV5-1 | TGCGCCAGCAGCTTGGCTCCGGGGGGGCTAGAGACCCAGTACTTC | CASSLAPGGLETQYF
. | TRBD1 | TRBJ2-1 | TRBV20-1 | TGCAGTGCTAGAGTCAAGGGGGCTTCCTACAATGAGCAGTTCTTC | CSARVKGASYNEQFF
. | . | TRBJ2-7 | TRBV5-1 | TGCGCCAGCGGGGAGGCACCCTACGAGCAGTACTTC | CASGEAPYEQYF
once | . | TRBJ2-3 | TRBV19 | TGTGCCAGTAGTATCGTTCCGGGAGCGGATACGCAGTATTTT | CASSIVPGADTQYF
once | . | TRBJ2-5 | TRBV7-3 | TGTGCCAGCAGCTCCGGAGTGACACTTTTGGGAAGGGAGACCCAGTACTTC | CASSSGVTLLGRETQYF
. | TRBD1 | TRBJ2-7 | TRBV15 | TGTGCCACCAGTAGGGAGGGGACAGGGAACTACGAGCAGTACTTC | CATSREGTGNYEQYF
once | . | TRBJ1-5 | TRBV6-5 | TGTGCCAGCAGTTACCGTGACAGTAATCAGCCCCAGCATTTT | CASSYRDSNQPQHF
. | . | TRBJ2-7 | TRBV5-1 | TGCGCCAGCAGGGCGGGTAACGAGCAGTACTTC | CASRAGNEQYF
. | TRBD1 | TRBJ2-7 | TRBV2 | TGTGCCAGCAGCACGACAGGGGACTACGAGCAGTACTTC | CASSTTGDYEQYF
. | . | TRBJ1-4 | TRBV20-1 | TGCAGTGCTAGTGTAGGGCCAAATGAAAAACTGTTTTTT | CSASVGPNEKLFF
. | TRBD2 | TRBJ2-1 | TRBV20-1 | TGCAGTGCTTCCGGACTAGCGGGGAACAATGAGCAGTTCTTC | CSASGLAGNNEQFF
. | . | TRBJ2-7 | TRBV30 | TGTGCCTGGAGTCTTCCTCACAGGCAAACCTACGAGCAGTACTTC | CAWSLPHRQTYEQYF
. | . | TRBJ2-5 | TRBV12-3/TRBV12-4 | TGTGCCAGCAGTACCCCAGGGCTCAAGGGGGAGACCCAGTACTTC | CASSTPGLKGETQYF
. | . | TRBJ1-2 | TRBV12-5 | TGTGCTAGTGGTCCCTCCACCGGGACAACTTATGGCTACACCTTC | CASGPSTGTTYGYTF
. | TRBD2 | TRBJ2-7 | TRBV10-3 | TGTGCCATCAGTGAGTCCAGCGGGATCCGGTCCTACGAGCAGTACTTC | CAISESSGIRSYEQYF
. | . | TRBJ2-5 | TRBV9 | TGTGCCAGCAGCCCGCCAAGCGGACAAGAGACCCAGTACTTC | CASSPPSGQETQYF
. | TRBD1 | TRBJ1-1 | TRBV5-1 | TGCGCCAGCAGCTGGACAGGGGACACTGAAGCTTTCTTT | CASSWTGDTEAFF